The text below deals with one TCR beta chain. Profiling relied on immunoSEQ multiplex PCR, and the TCRdb table lists in-frame clones only, not all of them. Of 20,000 to 25,000 clones in the sample, 68% were seen once. This record belongs to a study of PD-1 blockade in classical Hodgkin lymphoma. All the patients suffered relapse after autologous stem cell transplantation, and brentuximab vedotin exposure differed. The CDR3 is 15 residues long. The V and J ends lost 5 bases and 0 bases, in that order; junction bases with no gene match: 3. Germline V gene lookup returns CDR1 SGHTA and CDR2 FQGNSA. The clonotype was recovered from a human donor with classical Hodgkin lymphoma. The source material was peripheral blood mononuclear cells (PBMCs), sampled at baseline. This chain connects TRBV7-2 to TRBJ1-5; 8 bases map to TRBD1. The CDR3 bases are TGTGCCAGCAGCCAGACAGGGGTTAGCAATCAGCCCCAGCATTTT. Protein: CASSQTGVSNQPQHF.